This T cell receptor beta chain was found in a study of blood T cell repertoires in COVID-19. Study at large: Donors in the United States, Italy and Spain gave samples during acute or convalescent COVID-19. In each case, the material was cDNA or gDNA derived from T cells, B-cell-depleted T cells, or PBMCs.

In the study's own analysis: Amplification with reference gene primers provided the estimates of nucleated cell counts. Profiling relied on immunoSEQ multiplex PCR, and the TCRdb table lists in-frame clones only, not all of them. D and trimming were read from the DNA, whereas the V and J calls and clone size are those reported in that table. Of about 320,000 clones in the sample, approximately 89% were seen once. Seattle participants joined during active infection and were tracked over time. The germline gives CDR1 SGHVS, CDR2 FNYEAQ. V was pared by 3 bases and J by 0 bases, with 8 bases between. The CDR3 loop spans 15 amino acids.

Specimen: peripheral blood. This sequence joins TRBV7-6 and TRBJ2-2; a weak D match, TRBD2 (6 bases). The TCR comes from a woman aged 30 to 39 with COVID-19, enrolled during active disease. CDR3 residues: CASSFGGANTGELFF. CDR3 nucleotides: TGTGCCAGCAGCTTTGGCGGGGCGAACACCGGGGAGCTGTTTTTT.